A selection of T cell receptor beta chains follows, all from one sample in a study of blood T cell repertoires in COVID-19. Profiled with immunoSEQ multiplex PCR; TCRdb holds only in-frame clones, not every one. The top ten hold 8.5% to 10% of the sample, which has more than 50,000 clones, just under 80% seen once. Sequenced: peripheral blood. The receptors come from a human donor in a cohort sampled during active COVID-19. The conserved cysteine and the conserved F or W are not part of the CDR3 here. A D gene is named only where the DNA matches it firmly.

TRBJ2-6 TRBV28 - ASSLESSGANVLT
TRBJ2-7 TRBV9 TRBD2 ASSVEGGRAYEQY
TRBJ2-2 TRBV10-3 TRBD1 AISEPTGALTGELF
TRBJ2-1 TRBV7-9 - ASSGWGSDYNEQF
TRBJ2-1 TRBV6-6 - ASSFQNNEQF
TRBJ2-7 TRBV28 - ASSPRGASSYEQY
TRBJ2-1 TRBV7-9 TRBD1 ASSPGDRSSYNEQF
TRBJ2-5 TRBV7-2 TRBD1 ASSRTGLPQETQY
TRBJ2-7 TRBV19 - ASSRNPLEAGTQISYEQY
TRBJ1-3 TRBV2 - ASSAAETGNTIY
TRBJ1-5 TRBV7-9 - ASSSSRQEPQH
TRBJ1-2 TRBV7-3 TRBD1 ASSQGQNYGYT
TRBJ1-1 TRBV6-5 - ASRLTGNTEAF
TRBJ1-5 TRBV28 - ASSYTGLSNQPQH
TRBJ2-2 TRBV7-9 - ASSLLRNTGELF
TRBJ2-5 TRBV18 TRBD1 ASSPTGQGYQETQY
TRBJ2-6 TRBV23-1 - ASSSRANREVVEAAGANVLT
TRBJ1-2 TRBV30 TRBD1 AWSFGQGLDGYT
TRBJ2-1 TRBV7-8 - ASSLLREGKQF
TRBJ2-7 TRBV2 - ASSPRGYEQY
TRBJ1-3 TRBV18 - ASSPFQGLGNTIY
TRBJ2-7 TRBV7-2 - ASSERQDSWEQY
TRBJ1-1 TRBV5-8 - ASSLGHRMNTEAF
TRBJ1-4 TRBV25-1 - ASSDPRISDGANEKLF
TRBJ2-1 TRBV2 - ASSGGQF
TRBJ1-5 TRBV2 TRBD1 ASSNPPGQSNQPQH
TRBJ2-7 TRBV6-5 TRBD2 ASSPGLAGFEQY
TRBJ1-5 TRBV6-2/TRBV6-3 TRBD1 ASSSRTGGNQPQH
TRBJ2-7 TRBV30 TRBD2 AWNPKTTSGRYY
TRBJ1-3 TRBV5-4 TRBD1 ASSSNGQGSGNTIY
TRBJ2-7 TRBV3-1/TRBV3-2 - ASSRQGEQY
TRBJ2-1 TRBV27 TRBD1 ASSSPGTGVNEQF
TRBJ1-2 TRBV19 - ASSERQEVNGYT
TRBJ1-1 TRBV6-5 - ASRRGGSTEAF
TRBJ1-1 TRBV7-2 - ASSARGAGGTEAF
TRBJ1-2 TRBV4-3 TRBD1 ASSHLQGANYGYT
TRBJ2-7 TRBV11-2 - ASSLGLLAYEQY
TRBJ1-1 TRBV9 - ASSPRGIEAF
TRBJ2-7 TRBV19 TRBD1 ASRRQGQNEQY
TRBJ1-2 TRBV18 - ASSPFDSPTHYGYT
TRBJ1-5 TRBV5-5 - ASSPLGLPNQPQH
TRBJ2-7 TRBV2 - ASRDSAYYEQY
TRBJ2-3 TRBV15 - ATSSYTDTQY
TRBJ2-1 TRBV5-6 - ASSGDWIGSYNEQF
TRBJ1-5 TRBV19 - ASSEEDGQPQH
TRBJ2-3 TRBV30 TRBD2 AWSLPWEREADTQY
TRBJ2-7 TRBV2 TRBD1 ASSLDRGYGEQY
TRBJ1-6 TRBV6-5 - ASSYREGDSPLH
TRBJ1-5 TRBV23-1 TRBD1 ASSQYRGSNQPQH